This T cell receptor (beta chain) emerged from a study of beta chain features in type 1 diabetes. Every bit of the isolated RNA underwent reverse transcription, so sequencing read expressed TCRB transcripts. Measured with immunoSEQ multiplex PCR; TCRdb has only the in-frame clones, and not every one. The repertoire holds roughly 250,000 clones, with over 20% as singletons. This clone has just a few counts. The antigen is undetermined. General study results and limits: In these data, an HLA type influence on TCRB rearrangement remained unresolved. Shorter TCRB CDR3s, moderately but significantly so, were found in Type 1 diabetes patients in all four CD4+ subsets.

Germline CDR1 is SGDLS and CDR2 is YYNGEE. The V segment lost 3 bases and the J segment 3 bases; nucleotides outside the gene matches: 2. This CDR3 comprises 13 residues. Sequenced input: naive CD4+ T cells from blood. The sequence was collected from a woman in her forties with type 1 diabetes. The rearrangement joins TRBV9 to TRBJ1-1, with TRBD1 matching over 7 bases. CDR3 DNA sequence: TGTGCCAGCAGCGAAACAGGGGACACTGAAGCTTTCTTT. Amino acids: CASSETGDTEAFF.